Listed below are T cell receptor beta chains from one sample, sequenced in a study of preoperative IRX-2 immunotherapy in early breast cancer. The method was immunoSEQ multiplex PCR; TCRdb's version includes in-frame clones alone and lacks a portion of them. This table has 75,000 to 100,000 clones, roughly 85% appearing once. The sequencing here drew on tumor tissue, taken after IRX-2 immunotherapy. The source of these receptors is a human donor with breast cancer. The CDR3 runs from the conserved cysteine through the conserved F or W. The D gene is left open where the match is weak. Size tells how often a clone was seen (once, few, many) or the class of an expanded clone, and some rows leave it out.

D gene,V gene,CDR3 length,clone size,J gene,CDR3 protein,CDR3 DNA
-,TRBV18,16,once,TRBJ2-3,CASSPILGTQRDTQYF,TGTGCCAGCTCACCAATCTTAGGGACGCAAAGGGATACGCAGTATTTT
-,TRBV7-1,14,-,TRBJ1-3,CASSEDSSGNTIYF,TGTGCCAGCAGTGAAGACAGCTCTGGAAACACCATATATTTT
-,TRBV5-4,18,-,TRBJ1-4,CASSQGRGLLMANEKLFF,TGTGCCAGCAGCCAAGGTAGGGGGTTGCTGATGGCTAATGAAAAACTGTTTTTT
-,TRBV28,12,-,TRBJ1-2,CASTATNYGYTF,TGTGCCAGCACGGCGACGAACTATGGCTACACCTTC
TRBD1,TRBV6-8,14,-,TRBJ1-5,CASRDRLGNQPQHF,TGTGCCAGCAGGGACAGGCTTGGCAATCAGCCCCAGCATTTT
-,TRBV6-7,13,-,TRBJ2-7,CASLDGRSYEQYF,TGTGCCAGTTTGGACGGGCGCTCCTACGAGCAGTACTTC
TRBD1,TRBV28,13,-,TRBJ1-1,CASSEAGGTEAFF,TGTGCCAGCAGTGAAGCAGGGGGCACTGAAGCTTTCTTT
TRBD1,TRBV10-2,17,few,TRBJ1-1,CASSDFGTGVFHTEAFF,TGCGCCAGCAGTGATTTTGGGACAGGGGTTTTTCACACTGAAGCTTTCTTT
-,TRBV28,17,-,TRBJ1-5,CASSLRRGVNSNQPQHF,TGTGCCAGCAGTTTAAGGCGGGGAGTTAATAGCAATCAGCCCCAGCATTTT
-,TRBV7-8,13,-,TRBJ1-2,CARSLLRTYGYTF,TGTGCCAGAAGCTTGTTACGGACCTATGGCTACACCTTC
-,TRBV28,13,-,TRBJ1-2,CASSFYSNYGYTF,TGTGCCAGCAGTTTCTACAGTAACTATGGCTACACCTTC
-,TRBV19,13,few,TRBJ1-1,CASRSWDDTEAFF,TGTGCCAGTAGGTCCTGGGACGACACTGAAGCTTTCTTT
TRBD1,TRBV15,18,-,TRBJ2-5,CATSRGTGEGGPGETQYF,TGTGCCACCAGCCGCGGGACAGGGGAAGGGGGGCCCGGAGAGACCCAGTACTTC
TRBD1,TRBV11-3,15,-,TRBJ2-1,CASRFPGQGVDEQFF,TGTGCCAGCAGATTCCCGGGACAGGGGGTCGATGAGCAGTTCTTC
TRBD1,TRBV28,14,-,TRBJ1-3,CASSLSGGGNTIYF,TGTGCCAGCAGTTTATCAGGGGGTGGAAACACCATATATTTT
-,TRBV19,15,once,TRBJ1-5,CASKVGHISNQPQHF,TGTGCCAGTAAGGTCGGACATATTAGCAATCAGCCCCAGCATTTT
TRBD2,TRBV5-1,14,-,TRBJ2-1,CASSSGLAGNEQFF,TGCGCCAGCAGCTCGGGACTAGCGGGAAATGAGCAGTTCTTC
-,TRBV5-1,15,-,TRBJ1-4,CASSPRGTINEKLFF,TGCGCCAGCAGCCCCCGGGGGACGATCAATGAAAAACTGTTTTTT
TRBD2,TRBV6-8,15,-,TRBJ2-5,CASSSSRGGGETQYF,TGTGCCAGCAGTTCGTCCCGGGGGGGAGGAGAGACCCAGTACTTC
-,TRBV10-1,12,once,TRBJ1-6,CASSESISPLHF,TGCGCCAGCAGTGAGTCGATTTCACCCCTCCACTTT
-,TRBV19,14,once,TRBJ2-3,CASSPEGGTDTQYF,TGTGCCAGTAGCCCAGAGGGGGGTACAGATACGCAGTATTTT
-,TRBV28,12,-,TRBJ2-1,CASRTADNEQFF,TGTGCCAGCCGGACGGCGGACAATGAGCAGTTCTTC
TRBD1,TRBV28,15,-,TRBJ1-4,CASSRIDRGNEKLFF,TGTGCCAGCAGTCGGATAGACAGGGGTAATGAAAAACTGTTTTTT
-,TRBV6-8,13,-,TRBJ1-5,CATVSRSNQPQHF,TGTGCCACCGTATCCCGTAGCAATCAGCCCCAGCATTTT
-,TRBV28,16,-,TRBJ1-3,CASLSVKQGPGNTIYF,TGTGCCAGCTTATCCGTTAAACAGGGACCTGGAAACACCATATATTTT
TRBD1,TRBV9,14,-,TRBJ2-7,CASSPRTGTYEQYF,TGTGCCAGCAGCCCCCGGACAGGGACCTACGAGCAGTACTTC
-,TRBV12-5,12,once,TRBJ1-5,CASGGDNQPQHF,TGTGCTAGTGGTGGGGATAATCAGCCCCAGCATTTT
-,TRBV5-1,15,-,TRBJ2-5,CASSLTPVDGETQYF,TGCGCCAGCAGCTTGACCCCCGTCGATGGTGAGACCCAGTACTTC
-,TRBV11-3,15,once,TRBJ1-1,CASSLGSRWGTEAFF,TGTGCCAGCAGCTTAGGGAGCAGGTGGGGCACTGAAGCTTTCTTT
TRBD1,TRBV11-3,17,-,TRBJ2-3,CASSLLPGQGAPDTQYF,TGTGCCAGCAGCCTGTTACCGGGACAGGGGGCCCCAGATACGCAGTATTTT
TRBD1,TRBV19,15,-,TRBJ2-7,CASSTSGTGGLSRSF,TGTGCCAGTAGTACCTCCGGGACAGGGGGTTTAAGCAGAAGCTTC
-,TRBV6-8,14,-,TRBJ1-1,CASSYDRAGTEAFF,TGTGCCAGCAGTTACGATCGGGCTGGAACTGAAGCTTTCTTT
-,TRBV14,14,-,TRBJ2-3,CASSQAGAADTQYF,TGTGCCAGCAGCCAAGCGGGGGCGGCAGATACGCAGTATTTT
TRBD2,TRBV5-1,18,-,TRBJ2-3,CASSLGNSGRAITDTQYF,TGCGCCAGCAGCTTGGGGAATAGCGGGAGGGCCATCACAGATACGCAGTATTTT
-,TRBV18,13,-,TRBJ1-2,CASSLQEDYGYTF,TGTGCCAGCTCGCTTCAGGAGGACTATGGCTACACCTTC
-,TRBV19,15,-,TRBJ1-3,CASKRGSASGNTIYF,TGTGCCAGTAAGAGAGGGTCGGCCTCTGGAAACACCATATATTTT
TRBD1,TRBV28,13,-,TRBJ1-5,CASGTGRNQPQHF,TGTGCCAGCGGGACAGGGAGGAATCAGCCCCAGCATTTT
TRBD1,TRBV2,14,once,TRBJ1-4,CASSPDRGNEKLFF,TGTGCCAGCAGCCCAGACAGGGGTAATGAAAAACTGTTTTTT
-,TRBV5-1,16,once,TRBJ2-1,CASSPGGGGSYNEQFF,TGCGCCAGCAGCCCAGGAGGGGGGGGCTCCTACAATGAGCAGTTCTTC
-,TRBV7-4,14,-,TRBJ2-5,CASSEDSQQETQYF,TGTGCCAGCAGCGAGGACAGCCAACAAGAGACCCAGTACTTC
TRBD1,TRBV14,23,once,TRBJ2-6,CASSLLDRGARTGLYSGANVLTF,TGTGCCAGCAGCCTACTAGATCGGGGAGCTAGGACAGGGCTCTACTCTGGGGCCAACGTCCTGACTTTC
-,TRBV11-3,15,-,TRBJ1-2,CASSLAQEVNYGYTF,TGTGCCAGCAGCTTGGCACAGGAGGTGAACTATGGCTACACCTTC
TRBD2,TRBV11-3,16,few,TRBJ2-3,CASSQPLGGYADTQYF,TGTGCCAGCAGCCAACCCCTGGGGGGGTACGCAGATACGCAGTATTTT
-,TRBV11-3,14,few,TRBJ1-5,CASSLRTGDQPQHF,TGTGCCAGCAGCTTACGCACAGGAGATCAGCCCCAGCATTTT
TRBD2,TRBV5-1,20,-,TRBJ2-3,CASSLGGGGLAGARTDTQYF,TGCGCCAGCAGCTTGGGTGGCGGCGGGCTAGCGGGGGCCCGCACAGATACGCAGTATTTT
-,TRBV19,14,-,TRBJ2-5,CASSRVGAEETQYF,TGTGCCAGTAGTAGAGTAGGGGCGGAAGAGACCCAGTACTTC
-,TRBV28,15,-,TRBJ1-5,CASSADGNSNQPQHF,TGTGCCAGCAGTGCGGACGGGAATAGCAATCAGCCCCAGCATTTT
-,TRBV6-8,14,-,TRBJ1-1,CASSSTSYGTEAFF,TGTGCCAGCAGTTCGACATCGTACGGCACTGAAGCTTTCTTT
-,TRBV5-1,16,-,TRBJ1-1,CASSLAAGVANTEAFF,TGCGCCAGCAGCTTGGCCGCCGGGGTGGCGAACACTGAAGCTTTCTTT
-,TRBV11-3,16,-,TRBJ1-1,CASSQKHGGLNTEAFF,TGTGCCAGCAGCCAAAAACACGGGGGTTTGAACACTGAAGCTTTCTTT
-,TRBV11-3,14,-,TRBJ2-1,CASSFWGGHNEQFF,TGTGCCAGCAGCTTTTGGGGGGGCCACAATGAGCAGTTCTTC
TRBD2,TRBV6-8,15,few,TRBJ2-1,CASSDGTSGRNEQFF,TGTGCCAGCAGTGACGGGACTAGCGGGAGGAATGAGCAGTTCTTC
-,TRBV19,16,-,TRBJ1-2,CASSITRARLNYGYTF,TGTGCCAGTAGTATAACCAGAGCCAGACTCAACTATGGCTACACCTTC